This T cell receptor (beta chain) was sequenced for a study of T-cell reconstitution after alpha-beta-depleted transplantation in children. This clonotype appeared many times. Germline CDR1 DFQATT, CDR2 SNEGSKA (reference sequence). Trimming took 3 bases from V and 2 from J; bases not matched to a gene: 8. The CDR3 consists of 15 residues. A TCRbeta library incorporating unique molecular identifiers was prepared. One entry per CDR3 protein, called by TCRdb with MiXCR from the PCR reads. In the table there are around 87,000 distinct CDR3 sequences, approximately 8.4% of which are singletons. The V call is TRBV20-1, the J call TRBJ2-7; 9 bases align to TRBD1. The clonotype was recovered from a human donor who donated a stem cell graft to a child with congenital amegakaryocytic thrombocytopenia. Sequencing was performed on PBMCs from the stem cell graft donor, taken from the stem cell graft. The CDR3 coding sequence is TGCAGTGCTAGCCCCTCGGGACAGGGCGCCTACGAGCAGTACTTC. As protein: CSASPSGQGAYEQYF.